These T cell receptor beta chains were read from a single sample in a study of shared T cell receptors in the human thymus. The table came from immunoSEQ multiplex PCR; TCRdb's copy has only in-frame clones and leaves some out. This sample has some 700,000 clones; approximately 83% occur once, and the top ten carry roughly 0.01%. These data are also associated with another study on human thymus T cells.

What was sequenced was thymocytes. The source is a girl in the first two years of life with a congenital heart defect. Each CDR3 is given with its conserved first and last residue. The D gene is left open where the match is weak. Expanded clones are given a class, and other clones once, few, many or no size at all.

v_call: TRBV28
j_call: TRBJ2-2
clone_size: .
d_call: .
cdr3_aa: CASSPRDCHNTGELFF
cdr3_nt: TGTGCCAGCAGTCCTCGGGACTGTCATAACACCGGGGAGCTGTTTTTT

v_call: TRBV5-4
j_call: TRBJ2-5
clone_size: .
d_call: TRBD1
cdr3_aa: CASSPSRGRETQYF
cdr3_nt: TGTGCCAGCAGCCCGAGTAGGGGGCGGGAGACCCAGTACTTC

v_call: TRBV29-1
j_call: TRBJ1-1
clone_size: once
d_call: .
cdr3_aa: CSVERGTNTEAFF
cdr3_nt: TGCAGCGTTGAACGCGGTACGAACACTGAAGCTTTCTTT

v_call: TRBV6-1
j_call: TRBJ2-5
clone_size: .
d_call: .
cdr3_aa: CASRARYETQYF
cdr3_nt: TGTGCCAGCAGGGCGAGGTACGAGACCCAGTACTTC

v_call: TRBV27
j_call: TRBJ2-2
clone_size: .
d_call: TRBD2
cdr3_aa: CASSSISGGNTGELFF
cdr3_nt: TGTGCCAGCAGTTCCATTAGCGGGGGAAACACCGGGGAGCTGTTTTTT

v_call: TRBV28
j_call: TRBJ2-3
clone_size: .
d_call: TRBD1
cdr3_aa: CASSSGQVTDTQYF
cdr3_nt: TGTGCCAGCAGTTCAGGACAGGTTACAGATACGCAGTATTTT

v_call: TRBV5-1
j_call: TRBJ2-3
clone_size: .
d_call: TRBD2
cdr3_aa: CASSGRAPGVTDTQYF
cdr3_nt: TGCGCCAGCAGCGGGAGGGCACCAGGAGTCACAGATACGCAGTATTTT

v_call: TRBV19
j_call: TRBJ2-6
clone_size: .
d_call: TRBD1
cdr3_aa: CASSITPGYRGPSGANVLTF
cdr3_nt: TGTGCCAGTAGTATCACCCCGGGGTACAGGGGACCCTCTGGGGCCAACGTCCTGACTTTC

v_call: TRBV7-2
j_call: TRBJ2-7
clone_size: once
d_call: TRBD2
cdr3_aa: CASSGSGGRSYEQYF
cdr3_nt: TGTGCCAGCAGCGGTAGCGGGGGCCGATCCTACGAGCAGTACTTC

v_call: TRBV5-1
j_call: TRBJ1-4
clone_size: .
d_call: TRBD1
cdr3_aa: CASSTDRGPNEKLFF
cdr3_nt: TGCGCCAGCAGCACGGACAGGGGCCCTAATGAAAAACTGTTTTTT

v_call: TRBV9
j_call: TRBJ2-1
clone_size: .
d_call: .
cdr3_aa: CASSPRGTRDEQFF
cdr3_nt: TGTGCCAGCAGCCCCCGTGGGACTCGCGATGAGCAGTTCTTC

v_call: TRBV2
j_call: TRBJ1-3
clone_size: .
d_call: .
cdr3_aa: CASNTTGSGNTIYF
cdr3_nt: TGTGCCAGCAATACTACAGGGTCTGGAAACACCATATATTTT

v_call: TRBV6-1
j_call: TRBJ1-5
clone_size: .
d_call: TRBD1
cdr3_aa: CASRTGQGNQPQHF
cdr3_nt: TGTGCCAGCAGGACGGGACAGGGGAATCAGCCCCAGCATTTT

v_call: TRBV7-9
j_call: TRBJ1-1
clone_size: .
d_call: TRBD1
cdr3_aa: CASSIHPGTANTEAFF
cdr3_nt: TGTGCCAGCAGCATCCACCCTGGGACAGCGAACACTGAAGCTTTCTTT

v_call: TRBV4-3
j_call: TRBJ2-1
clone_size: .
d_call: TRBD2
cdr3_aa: CASSLTSGGVSKQFF
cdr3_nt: TGCGCCAGCAGCCTAACTAGCGGGGGCGTCAGTAAGCAGTTCTTC

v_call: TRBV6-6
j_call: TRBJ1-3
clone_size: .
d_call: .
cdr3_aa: CASRRTCPGNTIYF
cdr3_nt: TGTGCCAGCAGACGGACATGTCCCGGAAACACCATATATTTT

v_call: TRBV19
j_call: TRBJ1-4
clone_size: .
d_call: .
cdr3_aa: CATSRGEVEITNEKLFF
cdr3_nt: TGTGCCACCTCCAGAGGGGAGGTAGAGATAACTAATGAAAAACTGTTTTTT

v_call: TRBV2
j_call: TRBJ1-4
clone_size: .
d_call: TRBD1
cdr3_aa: CASIDRGPSNEKLFF
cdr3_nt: TGTGCCAGCATTGACAGGGGGCCGTCTAATGAAAAACTGTTTTTT

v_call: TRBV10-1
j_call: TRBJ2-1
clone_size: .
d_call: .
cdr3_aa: CASSEGGARNNEQFF
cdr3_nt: TGCGCCAGCAGTGAGGGAGGGGCGAGGAACAATGAGCAGTTCTTC

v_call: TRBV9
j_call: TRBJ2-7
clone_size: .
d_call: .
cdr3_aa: CASSVGTATYEQYF
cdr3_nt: TGTGCCAGCAGCGTAGGGACAGCCACCTACGAGCAGTACTTC

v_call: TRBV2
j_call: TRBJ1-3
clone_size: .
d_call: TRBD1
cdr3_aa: CASSTGDLRAGNTIYF
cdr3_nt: TGTGCCAGCAGCACAGGGGATCTAAGAGCTGGAAACACCATATATTTT

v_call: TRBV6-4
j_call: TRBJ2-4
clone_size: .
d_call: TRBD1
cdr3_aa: CASSQSSRGQGNIQYF
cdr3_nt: TGTGCCAGCAGCCAATCGTCCCGCGGACAGGGAAACATTCAGTACTTC

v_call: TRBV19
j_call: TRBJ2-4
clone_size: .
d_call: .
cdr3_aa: CASSIRAGVGRRAKNIQYF
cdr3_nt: TGTGCCAGTAGTATAAGGGCAGGGGTGGGTCGAAGGGCCAAAAACATTCAGTACTTC

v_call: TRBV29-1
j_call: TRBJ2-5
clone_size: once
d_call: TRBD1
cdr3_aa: CSTGGQDSLTQYF
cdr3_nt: TGCAGCACTGGGGGACAGGACTCCCTGACCCAGTACTTC

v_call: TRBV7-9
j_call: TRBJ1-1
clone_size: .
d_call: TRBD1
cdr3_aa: CASRKRTGKGTEAFF
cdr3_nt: TGTGCCAGCAGAAAACGGACAGGGAAAGGCACTGAAGCTTTCTTT

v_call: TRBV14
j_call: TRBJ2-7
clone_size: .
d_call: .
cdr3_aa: CASSQDWQGSDSSYEQYF
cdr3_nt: TGTGCCAGCAGCCAAGACTGGCAGGGGTCGGACAGCTCCTACGAGCAGTACTTC

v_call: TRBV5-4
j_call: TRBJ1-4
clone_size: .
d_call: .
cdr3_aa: CASSITLQGISVGEKLFF
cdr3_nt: TGTGCCAGCAGCATCACCTTACAGGGTATCTCAGTTGGTGAAAAACTGTTTTTT

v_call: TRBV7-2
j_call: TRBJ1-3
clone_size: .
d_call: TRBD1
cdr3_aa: CASSVDRGDTIYF
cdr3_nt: TGTGCCAGCAGCGTAGACAGGGGTGACACCATATATTTT

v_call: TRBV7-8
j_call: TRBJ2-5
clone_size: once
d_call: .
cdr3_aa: CASSLAVSPTYSQETQYF
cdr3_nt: TGTGCCAGCAGCTTAGCGGTATCCCCCACATATTCCCAAGAGACCCAGTACTTC

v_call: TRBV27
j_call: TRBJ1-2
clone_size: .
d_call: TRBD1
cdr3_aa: CASKGGERGSYGYTF
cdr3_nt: TGTGCCAGCAAAGGGGGCGAAAGGGGAAGCTATGGCTACACCTTC

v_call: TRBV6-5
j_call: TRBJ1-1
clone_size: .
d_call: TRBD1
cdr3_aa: CASSYGRTGGEAFF
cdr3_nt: TGTGCCAGCAGTTACGGTCGGACAGGGGGTGAAGCTTTCTTT

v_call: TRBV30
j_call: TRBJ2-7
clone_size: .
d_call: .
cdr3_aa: CAWSVQGKMLGEQYF
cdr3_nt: TGTGCCTGGAGTGTACAGGGAAAGATGCTTGGCGAGCAGTACTTC

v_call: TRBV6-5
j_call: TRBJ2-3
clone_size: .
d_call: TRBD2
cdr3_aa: CASRLAGLSPDTQYF
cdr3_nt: TGTGCCAGCAGGCTAGCGGGGCTTAGCCCAGATACGCAGTATTTT

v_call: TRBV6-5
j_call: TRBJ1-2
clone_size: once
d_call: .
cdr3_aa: CASSYSGKTNYGYTF
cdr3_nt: TGTGCCAGCAGTTACTCGGGCAAGACTAACTATGGCTACACCTTC

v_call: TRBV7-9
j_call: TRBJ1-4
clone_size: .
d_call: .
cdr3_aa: CASSRETELFF
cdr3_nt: TGTGCCAGCAGCCGTGAGACAGAACTGTTTTTT

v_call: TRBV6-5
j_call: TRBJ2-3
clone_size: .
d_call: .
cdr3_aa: CASSCHRVLGTDTQYF
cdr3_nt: TGTGCCAGCAGTTGCCACAGGGTTTTAGGCACAGATACGCAGTATTTT

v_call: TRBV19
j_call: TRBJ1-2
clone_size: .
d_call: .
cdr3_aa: CASSLQGCGYTF
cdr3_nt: TGTGCCAGTAGTCTACAGGGTTGTGGCTACACCTTC

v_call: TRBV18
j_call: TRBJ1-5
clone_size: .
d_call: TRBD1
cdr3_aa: CASSPPRTGQRGRRNQPQHF
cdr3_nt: TGTGCCAGCTCACCACCAAGGACAGGTCAAAGGGGTCGGCGCAATCAGCCCCAGCATTTT

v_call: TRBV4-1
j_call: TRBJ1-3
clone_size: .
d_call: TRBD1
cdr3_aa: CASSLTEGQGADTIYF
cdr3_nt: TGCGCCAGCAGCCTGACGGAGGGACAGGGGGCGGACACCATATATTTT

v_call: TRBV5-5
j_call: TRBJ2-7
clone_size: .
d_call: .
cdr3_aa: CASSFPRQANSYEQYF
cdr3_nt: TGTGCCAGCAGCTTCCCGAGACAGGCTAACTCCTACGAGCAGTACTTC